This entry lists 30 T cell receptor beta chains sequenced from one sample in a study of blood T cells in healthy people across ages. A J-beta primer mix and a sample-barcoded 5' primer were used in a second PCR of about 7 to 12 cycles. MiXCR was run by TCRdb on the 5' RACE reads, yielding one entry per CDR3 protein. The sample carries some 1,000,000 distinct CDR3 sequences, around 27% recorded once. These data were likewise used in another study, on T cells of mothers and their children.

Sequenced: blood. The receptors derive from a girl aged 2-9 years in good health.

This clonotype was recorded a few times. The chain couples TRBV20-1 to TRBJ2-1; D is uncertain. Trimming cost V 6 bases and J 8 bases, with 14 bases left between them. The germline V gene has CDR1 DFQATT and CDR2 SNEGSKA (reference sequence). This CDR3 has 12 residues. CDR3 in DNA: TGCAGTGCCGACCGGATCCGGGATGAGCAGTTCTTC. This translates into CSADRIRDEQFF.

This clonotype was found a few times. The chain is built from TRBV20-1 and TRBJ2-1; 11 bases are shared with TRBD2. Germline CDR1 reads DFQATT; CDR2 reads SNEGSKA (reference sequence). The V segment lost 1 base and the J segment 7 bases; nucleotides outside the gene matches: 6. The CDR3 consists of 15 residues. As DNA, the CDR3 is TGCAGTGCTAGAGGACTAGCGGGAAAGATGAATGAGCAGTTCTTC. This gives the protein CSARGLAGKMNEQFF.

V is TRBV29-1 and J is TRBJ2-1; D may correspond to TRBD1 or TRBD2 (5 bases each). Germline V CDR1 and CDR2: SQVTM, ANQGSEA. The CDR3 runs 14 residues. V gave up 2 bases and J gave up 3 bases, with 11 bases separating them. The CDR3 DNA follows: TGCAGCGTTGAACGGGACGGTAGCTACAATGAGCAGTTCTTC. The encoded protein is CSVERDGSYNEQFF.

The genes are TRBV5-1 and TRBJ1-1, with 8 bases identical to TRBD1. The V and J ends lost 4 bases and 3 bases, in that order; junction bases with no gene match: 5. CDR1 is SGHRS, CDR2 YFSETQ, per germline. The CDR3 covers 14 residues. DNA for the CDR3: TGCGCCAGCAGCCCCCAGGGGGCGGACACTGAAGCTTTCTTT. Protein: CASSPQGADTEAFF.

This clonotype was seen a handful of times. The gene calls are TRBV12-3 or TRBV12-4 and TRBJ2-7; D is undetermined. V was clipped by 5 bases and J by 4 bases, with 12 bases between them. CDR3 length equals 13 residues. CDR3 nucleotide sequence: TGTGCCAGCAGTCCTCAATTCGTTTACGAGCAGTACTTC. Protein product: CASSPQFVYEQYF.

This clonotype has just a few counts. This chain links TRBV20-1 with TRBJ1-2; 7 bases map to TRBD1. V was clipped by 5 bases and J by 5 bases; unmatched bases: 8. CDR3 length: 13 residues. Germline loops: CDR1 DFQATT, CDR2 SNEGSKA (reference sequence). CDR3 sequence reads: CSALDRAGYGYTF. The CDR3 nucleotides read TGCAGTGCTCTAGACAGGGCGGGGTATGGCTACACCTTC.

The rearrangement uses TRBV4-1 and TRBJ2-6; 10 positions agree with TRBD1. V dropped 4 bases and J dropped 1; count of bases not matched to a gene: 7. Germline lookup yields CDR1 MGHRA and CDR2 YSYEKL. CDR3 size: 18 residues. CDR3 protein: CASSLIGQGGSGANVLTF. The DNA for the CDR3 is TGCGCCAGCAGCCTTATCGGACAGGGGGGATCTGGGGCCAACGTCCTGACTTTC.

This clonotype appeared a few times. This rearrangement joins TRBV4-1 to TRBJ1-4; tentatively, D is TRBD1 (5 bases). Looked up from germline, CDR1 is MGHRA and CDR2 is YSYEKL. V was cut by 3 bases and J by 10 bases, with 12 bases left in between. The CDR3 consists of 13 residues. As DNA, the CDR3 is TGCGCCAGCAGCCAGGCTTCGGGGGGAAAACTGTTTTTT. As protein: CASSQASGGKLFF.

The chain employs TRBV4-1 and TRBJ1-2; D gene ambiguous. The CDR3 contains 14 residues. In germline, CDR1 is MGHRA, CDR2 YSYEKL. Between the trimmed V and J ends, which lost 3 bases and 8 bases, there was a span of 16 bases. In nucleotides, the CDR3 is TGCGCCAGCAGCCAGGGTATAGGGATTCTAGGCTACACCTTC. This sequence encodes CASSQGIGILGYTF.

This clonotype was observed a handful of times. The V call is TRBV4-1, the J call TRBJ2-7; tentatively, D is TRBD1 (5 bases). Germline CDR1 is MGHRA and CDR2 is YSYEKL. CDR3 length: 14 residues. Between the trimmed V and J ends, which lost 0 bases and 4 bases, there was a span of 10 bases. The CDR3 here is CASSQERGSYEQYF. CDR3 DNA sequence: TGCGCCAGCAGCCAAGAAAGGGGTTCTTACGAGCAGTACTTC.

This clonotype has more than one count but fewer than ten. V is TRBV20-1 and J is TRBJ1-3; 9 bases match TRBD1. The CDR3 consists of 16 residues. Per germline, CDR1 DFQATT and CDR2 SNEGSKA (reference sequence). V shed 0 bases and J 11 bases; nucleotides not matched to a gene: 14. CDR3 in DNA: TGCAGTGCTAGAGATCCCGGGACAGGGTGGGATCCGTCCATATATTTT. This gives the protein CSARDPGTGWDPSIYF.

The chain has TRBV4-2 and TRBJ2-3; the D is unclear. Germline CDR1 is LGHNA and CDR2 is YNFKEQ. The CDR3 contains 13 residues. V shed 0 bases and J shed 10 bases, with 11 bases lying between them. DNA for the CDR3: TGTGCCAGCAGCCAAGAAGGTGGGGTGGCGCAGTATTTT. It yields the protein CASSQEGGVAQYF.

J is TRBJ2-4 and V is TRBV7-2; the match to TRBD1 covers 8 bases. The CDR3 extends over 14 amino acids. Per germline, CDR1 SGHTA and CDR2 FQGNSA. V was pared by 4 bases and J by 6 bases, with 5 bases of the junction left unmatched. CDR3 DNA sequence: TGTGCCAGCAGCTCCCCCCAGGGGGCAAACATTCAGTACTTC. Protein sequence: CASSSPQGANIQYF.

In this sample, this clonotype turned up many times. The chain is built from TRBV27 and TRBJ1-4; TRBD1 matches at 7 bases. CDR3 length equals 16 residues. CDR1 is MNHEY, CDR2 SMNVEV, per germline (reference sequence). V was clipped by 3 bases and J by 1 base; unmatched bases: 5. CDR3 loop: CASSLVGTVTNEKLFF. The CDR3 bases are TGTGCCAGCAGTTTGGTCGGGACAGTAACTAATGAAAAACTGTTTTTT.

This clonotype was counted between two and nine times. The chain joins TRBV4-2 to TRBJ2-7, with 8 bases lining up with TRBD2. The CDR3 covers 17 residues. V lost 4 bases and J lost 6; bases outside the gene matches: 17. Germline CDR1 is LGHNA and CDR2 is YNFKEQ. The CDR3 loop reads CASSLDGGERERGEQYF. The CDR3, as DNA: TGTGCCAGCAGCCTCGATGGAGGGGAGCGGGAGAGGGGCGAGCAGTACTTC.

V gene TRBV28 combines with J gene TRBJ1-2; no clear D. Trimming cost V 5 bases and J 8 bases, with 6 bases left between them. The CDR3 length is 10 residues. Germline-derived CDR1 and CDR2 are MDHEN and SYDVKM. CDR3 amino acids: CASSGEGYTF. CDR3 in DNA: TGTGCCAGCAGTGGGGAGGGCTACACCTTC.

This clonotype was detected a few times. The chain joins TRBV20-1 to TRBJ1-1; no clear D. Trimming shortened V by 0 bases and J by 1 base, and 15 bases separated the two germline ends. CDR1 and CDR2 from the germline V gene are DFQATT and SNEGSKA (reference sequence). The CDR3 totals 16 residues. Here the CDR3 DNA reads TGCAGTGCTAGAGATCTCCATTCGTTGTCGAACACTGAAGCTTTCTTT. It translates to CSARDLHSLSNTEAFF.

V and J are TRBV6-5 and TRBJ1-1; the D gene is possibly TRBD1 (5 bases). CDR1 and CDR2 from the germline V gene are MNHEY and SVGAGI. This CDR3 has 13 residues. With 8 bases removed from V and 6 bases from J, the gap between germline ends came to 16 bases. The CDR3 DNA follows: TGTGCCAGCTCCATCGGGGGACGGGCTGAAGCTTTCTTT. Translated, it gives CASSIGGRAEAFF.

This clonotype was seen a handful of times. The J gene is TRBJ2-6, the V gene TRBV6-2 or TRBV6-3; 8 bases match TRBD1. CDR1 and CDR2 from the germline V gene are MNHEY and SVGEGT. Unmatched junction bases numbered 11, after V lost 7 bases and J lost 12 bases. CDR3 length: 14 residues. DNA for the CDR3: TGTGCCAGCAATACAGGGGGATTTTTCGGCGTCCTGACTTTC. It is translated as CASNTGGFFGVLTF.

The rearrangement joins TRBV20-1 to TRBJ2-7, with TRBD1 identical over 9 bases. J was trimmed by 2 bases and V by 6 bases; bases with no gene match: 8. Germline loops: CDR1 DFQATT, CDR2 SNEGSKA (reference sequence). CDR3 length: 14 amino acids. The CDR3 loop is CSANRDRAPYEQYF. The CDR3 DNA follows: TGCAGTGCGAACCGGGACAGGGCTCCCTACGAGCAGTACTTC.

This chain links TRBV12-3 or TRBV12-4 with TRBJ2-1; 10 bases match TRBD2. V lost 4 bases to trimming and J lost 7 bases; unmatched junction nucleotides: 4. This CDR3 region has 14 residues. The CDR3 region is CASSSSGSGNEQFF. The CDR3 DNA sequence: TGTGCCAGCAGTTCTAGCGGGAGCGGGAATGAGCAGTTCTTC.

This clonotype was seen many times. This chain uses TRBV11-2 with TRBJ2-5, with D unclear. The CDR3 length is 13 residues. Germline values: CDR1 SGHAT, CDR2 FQNNGV. The ends were cut back, 0 bases at V and 2 bases at J, with 4 bases in the middle. CDR3 region: CASSLEFQETQYF. The CDR3 DNA follows: TGTGCCAGCAGCTTAGAATTTCAAGAGACCCAGTACTTC.

V and J are TRBV7-2 and TRBJ2-5; 8 bases map to TRBD2. With V trimmed by 5 bases and J by 7 bases, 9 bases remained unmatched. This CDR3 contains 14 residues. Germline V lookup: CDR1 SGHTA, CDR2 FQGNSA. CDR3 coding DNA: TGTGCCAGCAGCCCTGGGACTAGTGGAGGGACCCAGTACTTC. The encoded protein is CASSPGTSGGTQYF.

This clonotype has a handful of counts. The chain couples TRBV20-1 to TRBJ1-5; D is unresolved. Germline assignment: CDR1 DFQATT and CDR2 SNEGSKA (reference sequence). CDR3 size: 14 residues. The V end was cut by 3 bases, the J end by 7 bases, with 16 bases between. For the CDR3, the DNA is TGCAGTGCTAGGTCTACCGAGGGCGGCCAGCCCCAGCATTTT. Amino acid sequence: CSARSTEGGQPQHF.

The sample holds a few counts of this clonotype. This chain joins TRBV24-1 and TRBJ2-3; 7 bases agree with TRBD2. This CDR3 spans 16 amino acids. With 7 bases clipped from V and 4 bases from J, the junction kept 13 bases outside the gene matches. The germline V gene has CDR1 KGHDR and CDR2 SFDVKD. CDR3 DNA sequence: TGTGCCACCAGATCCAGTGAGGGCGGGAGCTCAGATACGCAGTATTTT. This codes for CATRSSEGGSSDTQYF.

This clonotype came up a few times. The chain has TRBV5-1 and TRBJ1-6; 7 bases match TRBD1. The CDR3 spans 18 residues. The V and J ends lost 2 bases and 0 bases, in that order; junction bases with no gene match: 8. Per germline, CDR1 SGHRS and CDR2 YFSETQ. DNA of the CDR3: TGCGCCAGCAGCTTCTCCGGGACAGCAGACTCCTATAATTCACCCCTCCACTTT. Protein: CASSFSGTADSYNSPLHF. Full variable domain (missing parts from reference TRBV5-1 and TRBJ1-6): KAGVTQTPRYLIKTRGQQVTLSCSPISGHRSVSWYQQTPGQGLQFLFEYFSETQRNKGNFPGRFSGRQFSNSRSEMNVSTLELGDSALYLCASSFSGTADSYNSPLHFGNGTRLTVT.

This clonotype was detected a few times. This rearrangement joins TRBV5-1 to TRBJ2-3; D gene uncertain. The CDR3 has 12 residues. Trimming removed 4 bases at V and 5 bases at J, with 8 bases between. CDR1 is SGHRS, CDR2 YFSETQ, per germline. CDR3 nucleotides: TGCGCCAGCAGCACCGCCGGAGATACGCAGTATTTT. Translation gives CASSTAGDTQYF.

V usage is TRBV11-2 and J usage is TRBJ1-1; D remains unclear. CDR1 SGHAT and CDR2 FQNNGV come from the germline V gene. V shed 5 bases and J shed 9 bases, with 10 bases lying between them. The CDR3 has 11 amino acids. CDR3: CASSPPYQAFF. The CDR3 region has the DNA TGTGCCAGCAGCCCCCCTTACCAAGCTTTCTTT.

V gene TRBV2 combines with J gene TRBJ1-6, with D uncertain. The length of the CDR3 is 17 residues. Trimming shortened V by 6 bases and J by 0 bases, and 15 bases separated the two germline ends. Germline assignment: CDR1 SNHLY and CDR2 FYNNEI. The CDR3: CASREGDGSSYNSPLHF. The CDR3 DNA reads as TGTGCCAGCAGAGAGGGTGACGGGAGCTCCTATAATTCACCCCTCCACTTT.

This clonotype was seen a few times. The V gene is TRBV9, the J gene TRBJ2-1; 7 bases fit TRBD1. Trimming removed 2 bases from V and 7 bases from J; junction bases left unmatched: 24. CDR1 SGDLS and CDR2 YYNGEE come from the germline V gene. The CDR3 sequence is 20 residues long. This chain's CDR3 is CASSVNRDSATEPGWNEQFF. The DNA of the CDR3 is TGTGCCAGCAGCGTCAACCGGGACAGCGCAACGGAACCTGGGTGGAATGAGCAGTTCTTC. The variable domain in full, completed from reference TRBV9 and TRBJ2-1, reads DSGVTQTPKHLITATGQRVTLRCSPRSGDLSVYWYQQSLDQGLQFLIQYYNGEERAKGNILERFSAQQFPDLHSELNLSSLELGDSALYFCASSVNRDSATEPGWNEQFFGPGTRLTVL.